The 8 T cell receptor beta chains presented below share a single source sample, sequenced in a study of shared clonotypes between healthy human individuals. Naivety among CD8 cells was defined by CD45RO negativity and positive CCR7 selection, thereby excluding terminally differentiated effector memory CD45RA+ cells. Sequencing was performed with immunoSEQ multiplex PCR; in TCRdb, only in-frame clones are kept and a portion is missing. The table lists roughly 600,000 clones, roughly 98% of them singletons. Sequenced input: naive CD8+ T cells sorted from blood. The source of these receptors is a young man in good health.

This chain links TRBV7-9 with TRBJ2-3, with D maybe TRBD2 (6 bases). V was shortened by 5 bases and J by 0 bases, with 12 bases between the two germline ends. This CDR3 has 15 residues. The V gene's germline CDR1 is SEHNR and CDR2 FQNEAQ (reference sequence). The CDR3 DNA reads as TGTGCCAGCAGCCACGGGGGTCTTAGCACAGATACGCAGTATTTT. Amino acids: CASSHGGLSTDTQYF. The full variable domain, completed using reference TRBV7-9 and TRBJ2-3, is DTGVSQNPRHKITKRGQNVTFRCDPISEHNRLYWYRQTLGQGPEFLTYFQNEAQLEKSRLLSDRFSAERPKGSFSTLEIQRTEQGDSAMYLCASSHGGLSTDTQYFGPGTRLTVL.

The genes are TRBV25-1 and TRBJ1-2, with a possible D match to TRBD1 (5 bases). Germline CDR1 and CDR2: MGHDK and SYGVNS. Trimming pared 10 bases from V and 6 bases from J, leaving 12 bases between. The CDR3 covers 11 residues. Written as DNA, the CDR3 is TGTGCCATGAAGACAGAAGATGGCTACACCTTC. The encoded protein is CAMKTEDGYTF.

The chain carries TRBV6-5 and TRBJ2-3; D is possibly TRBD1 or TRBD2 (5 bases each). CDR1 is MNHEY, CDR2 SVGAGI, per germline. The CDR3 is made up of 15 amino acids. V lost 7 bases, J lost 2 bases, and 16 bases lay in between. The CDR3 sequence is CASTPGWGNTDTQYF. Here the CDR3 DNA reads TGTGCCAGCACCCCGGGGTGGGGCAACACAGATACGCAGTATTTT.

V is TRBV5-1 and J is TRBJ2-2; 15 bases map to TRBD2. The CDR3 loop spans 17 amino acids. In germline, CDR1 is SGHRS, CDR2 YFSETQ. Unmatched junction bases numbered 6, after V lost 3 bases and J lost 6 bases. The CDR3 protein is CASSWGLAGGFAGELFF. In DNA form, the CDR3 reads TGCGCCAGCAGCTGGGGACTAGCGGGAGGCTTCGCCGGGGAGCTGTTTTTT.

This chain connects TRBV5-1 to TRBJ2-3; TRBD2 matches 8 bases. After removal of 4 bases from V and 2 bases from J, the junction contained 12 bases not matched to a gene. CDR3 length: 17 amino acids. Germline V gene data show CDR1 as SGHRS and CDR2 as YFSETQ. CDR3 sequence reads: CASSISGTLYITDTQYF. In DNA, the CDR3 is TGCGCCAGCAGCATTAGCGGGACCCTATACATCACAGATACGCAGTATTTT. Full variable domain (outside the CDR3, taken from reference TRBV5-1 and TRBJ2-3): KAGVTQTPRYLIKTRGQQVTLSCSPISGHRSVSWYQQTPGQGLQFLFEYFSETQRNKGNFPGRFSGRQFSNSRSEMNVSTLELGDSALYLCASSISGTLYITDTQYFGPGTRLTVL.

The rearrangement uses TRBV18 and TRBJ2-1; 7 bases are shared with TRBD1. Germline CDR1 is KGHSH and CDR2 is LQKENI. The CDR3 has 13 amino acids. Unmatched junction bases numbered 3, after V lost 3 bases and J lost 7 bases. In nucleotides, the CDR3 is TGTGCCAGCTCACCTACAGGGGCGAATGAGCAGTTCTTC. Protein sequence: CASSPTGANEQFF.

In DNA, the CDR3 is TGTGCCAGCAGCTTAGTGGGAGGCAGCTCCTACAATGAGCAGTTCTTC. This codes for CASSLVGGSSYNEQFF. V and J are TRBV7-2 and TRBJ2-1; D is possibly TRBD2 (6 bases). This CDR3 has 16 residues. The ends were cut back, 1 base at V and 0 bases at J, with 10 bases in the middle. In germline, CDR1 is SGHTA, CDR2 FQGNSA.

The chain uses TRBV28 and TRBJ1-1, with 7 bases that match TRBD1. This CDR3 contains 14 residues. The germline V gene encodes CDR1 MDHEN and CDR2 SYDVKM. J was trimmed by 4 bases and V by 3 bases; bases with no gene match: 5. The DNA for the CDR3 is TGTGCCAGCAGTTTGAGGCAGGGGGTCACTGAAGCTTTCTTT. This gives the protein CASSLRQGVTEAFF.